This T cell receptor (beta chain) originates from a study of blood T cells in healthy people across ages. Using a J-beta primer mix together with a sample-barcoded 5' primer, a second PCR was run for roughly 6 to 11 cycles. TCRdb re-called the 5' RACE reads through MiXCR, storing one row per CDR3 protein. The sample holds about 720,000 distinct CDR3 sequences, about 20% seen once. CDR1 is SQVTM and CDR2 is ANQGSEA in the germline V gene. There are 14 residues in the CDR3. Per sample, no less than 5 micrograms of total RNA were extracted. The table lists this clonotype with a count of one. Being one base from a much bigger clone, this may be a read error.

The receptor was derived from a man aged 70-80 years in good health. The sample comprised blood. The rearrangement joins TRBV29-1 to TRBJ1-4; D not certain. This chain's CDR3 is CSVEERGKNEQLFF. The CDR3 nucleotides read TGCAGCGTTGAAGAAAGAGGGAAGAATGAACAACTGTTTTTT.